The 9 T cell receptor beta chains given below trace back to one sample, sequenced in a study. Each CDR3 protein is one row after TCRdb ran MiXCR on the RT-PCR reads. This sample has about 680,000 distinct CDR3 sequences, with approximately 15% found just once. Material: memory CD4+ T cells from blood. These receptors originate from a female donor in good health, serving as a healthy control.

This clonotype has only a few counts. The J gene is TRBJ2-7, the V gene TRBV18, with 7 bases aligning to TRBD1. V shed 1 base and J 6 bases; nucleotides not matched to a gene: 9. The CDR3 runs to 15 residues. Germline V gene sequence: CDR1 KGHSH, CDR2 LQKENI. The CDR3 is CASSPLEGARGEQYF. Written as DNA, the CDR3 is TGTGCCAGCTCACCACTCGAGGGGGCACGCGGCGAGCAGTACTTC.

In its sample, this clonotype was seen a few times. One end of the junction varies from germline; a read error may be responsible. The chain carries TRBV10-3 and TRBJ1-6; D is possibly TRBD1 (6 bases). CDR3 size: 13 residues. Germline lookup yields CDR1 ENHRY and CDR2 SYGVKD. The CDR3 loop is CAVRGWEESPLHF. CDR3 nucleotide sequence: TGTGCCGTCAGGGGTTGGGAAGAATCACCCCTCCACTTT.

At least ten counts were recorded for this clonotype. The chain couples TRBV7-2 to TRBJ2-1; 15 bases match TRBD2. The germline V gene encodes CDR1 SGHTA and CDR2 FQGNSA. The V and J ends lost 4 bases and 10 bases, in that order; junction bases with no gene match: 5. The CDR3 contains 15 residues. The CDR3 DNA is TGTGCCAGCAGCTCGGGACTAGCGGGAGGTGGAGAGCAGTTCTTC. It translates to CASSSGLAGGGEQFF.

The gene calls are TRBV7-2 and TRBJ1-3; D not certain. Germline V gene sequence: CDR1 SGHTA, CDR2 FQGNSA. CDR3 length: 14 amino acids. The germline V and J ends were trimmed by 6 bases and 7 bases, with 16 bases remaining between them. CDR3 residues: CASSQTGNPNTIYF. The CDR3 bases are TGTGCCAGCAGTCAAACCGGGAACCCGAACACCATATATTTT.

This clonotype showed up just a few times. CDR3: CATSDPATEYGYTF. The CDR3 nucleotides read TGTGCCACCAGTGACCCCGCGACGGAATATGGCTACACCTTC. This rearrangement joins TRBV24-1 to TRBJ1-2; D unresolved. V dropped 4 bases and J dropped 5 bases, with 13 bases sitting between them. The germline V gene encodes CDR1 KGHDR and CDR2 SFDVKD. This CDR3 is built from 14 residues.

There are many counts of this clonotype. The V gene is TRBV9, the J gene TRBJ2-2; 9 nucleotides align to TRBD2. The trim removed 3 bases at V and 0 bases at J, leaving 3 bases unmatched. CDR1 is SGDLS, CDR2 YYNGEE, per germline. CDR3 length equals 16 residues. In DNA, the CDR3 is TGTGCCAGCAGCGCAGCTAGCGGGACGAACACCGGGGAGCTGTTTTTT. It yields the protein CASSAASGTNTGELFF.

The chain couples TRBV20-1 to TRBJ2-3; D might be TRBD2 (6 bases). From germline, CDR1 is DFQATT and CDR2 SNEGSKA (reference sequence). V lost 0 bases and J lost 3, with 10 bases in between. This CDR3 is built from 14 residues. The CDR3 sequence is CSARDGGGTDTQYF. The CDR3 region has the DNA TGCAGTGCTAGAGACGGGGGAGGAACAGATACGCAGTATTTT.

The sample holds many counts of this clonotype. The chain carries TRBV15 and TRBJ2-3, with 8 bases aligning to TRBD1. CDR3 size: 16 residues. After removal of 0 bases from V and 0 bases from J, the junction contained 2 bases not matched to a gene. CDR1 is LNHNV, CDR2 YYDKDF, per germline (reference sequence). CDR3: CATSRDGTGSTDTQYF. As DNA, the CDR3 is TGTGCCACCAGCAGAGATGGGACAGGTAGCACAGATACGCAGTATTTT.

This clonotype was seen more than once but under ten times. This chain joins TRBV7-7 and TRBJ1-2; the D is unclear. The CDR3 totals 13 residues. Between the trimmed V and J ends, which lost 1 base and 4 bases, there was a span of 7 bases. Germline lookup yields CDR1 SSHAT and CDR2 FNYEAQ (reference sequence). The CDR3 spells CASSLGSRYGYTF. The CDR3 DNA sequence: TGTGCCAGCAGCTTAGGCTCCCGCTATGGCTACACCTTC.